These 20 T cell receptor beta chains came from one sample sequenced in a study of blood T cell repertoires in COVID-19 (dated by TCRdb to the early 2020s). The receptor library was made with the immunoSEQ multiplex PCR assay. The table comes from immuneACCESS by way of TCRdb, which keeps in-frame sequences with V and J called. Part of the clones is missing from these tables; in studies checked, under half for an unresolved V gene and the rest for unknown reasons. This sample is represented by fewer than 350,000 clones; about 89% of them were singletons. Of the sample, 7.8% is held by the ten largest clones. Sequenced input: peripheral blood. These receptors were obtained from a woman between 50 and 59 years old who had recovered from COVID-19.

This clone is a singleton in its sample. The chain links TRBV27 to TRBJ1-2; a weak D match, TRBD1 (6 bases). This CDR3 comprises 15 residues. Trimming took off 6 bases at V and 3 bases at J, with 17 bases between the two ends. Looked up from germline, CDR1 is MNHEY and CDR2 is SMNVEV (reference sequence). This chain's CDR3 is CASSRGGQGDYGYTF. Here the CDR3 DNA reads TGTGCCAGCAGCCGGGGGGGGCAGGGTGACTATGGCTACACCTTC.

This clone has a single count. The chain joins TRBV28 to TRBJ2-1, with 7 bases lining up with TRBD2. V shed 2 bases, J shed 2 bases, and the junction held 0 bases outside the gene matches. This CDR3 is 14 amino acids long. Germline V gives CDR1 MDHEN, CDR2 SYDVKM. Here the CDR3 reads CASSLSGTYNEQFF. The DNA of the CDR3 is TGTGCCAGCAGTTTAAGCGGGACCTACAATGAGCAGTTCTTC.

The V gene is TRBV14, the J gene TRBJ1-2; weak D call: TRBD1 (6 bases). The CDR3 length is 16 residues. Looked up from germline, CDR1 is SGHDN and CDR2 is FVKESK. Trimming took 1 base from V and 4 from J, leaving 16 bases between them. The CDR3 nucleotides read TGTGCCAGCAGCCAAGGTCTCCGGGGGGCAGGCTATGGCTACACCTTC. Its protein is CASSQGLRGAGYGYTF.

The chain combines TRBV6-1 with TRBJ2-7; 14 nucleotides match TRBD2. The junction had 5 bases not matched to a gene; V was cut back by 6 bases and J by 4 bases. The CDR3 contains 15 residues. CDR1 MNHNS and CDR2 SASEGT come from the germline V gene. The CDR3 nucleotides are TGTGCCAGCAGCGTTGGGACTAGCGGGAGTTACGAGCAGTACTTC. Translation gives CASSVGTSGSYEQYF.

This chain joins TRBV28 and TRBJ1-4, with 7 bases lining up with TRBD1. The CDR3 extends over 14 amino acids. Unmatched junction bases numbered 6, after V lost 3 bases and J lost 8 bases. CDR1 is MDHEN and CDR2 is SYDVKM in the germline V gene. The CDR3 reads CASSFRQGEEKLFF. CDR3 nucleotide sequence: TGTGCCAGCAGTTTCCGACAGGGCGAAGAAAAACTGTTTTTT.

The genes are TRBV9 and TRBJ2-1, with 9 bases that match TRBD2. The junction had 13 bases not matched to a gene; V was cut back by 2 bases and J by 7 bases. Germline lookup yields CDR1 SGDLS and CDR2 YYNGEE. This CDR3 has 17 amino acids. The CDR3 nucleotides read TGTGCCAGCAGCGTTAGTGCGCGGGGGGGCCTCGGAAATGAGCAGTTCTTC. Its translation: CASSVSARGGLGNEQFF.

This clone was counted a single time. The chain is built from TRBV30 and TRBJ2-1, with a weak D call TRBD2 (6 bases). The CDR3 consists of 15 residues. With 4 bases removed from V and 6 bases from J, the gap between germline ends came to 19 bases. Per the germline V gene, CDR1 is GTSNPN and CDR2 is SVGIG (reference sequence). The CDR3, as DNA: TGTGCCTGGACAGCCCCGGGGGACCTGGGCAATGAGCAGTTCTTC. It is translated as CAWTAPGDLGNEQFF.

This chain links TRBV27 with TRBJ1-2, with 9 bases that match TRBD1. V gave up 5 bases and J gave up 4 bases; unmatched junction bases: 17. The CDR3 loop spans 18 amino acids. Germline V lookup: CDR1 MNHEY, CDR2 SMNVEV (reference sequence). The DNA of the CDR3 is TGTGCCAGCAGTCCTCGAAGGGACAGGGAGAAGGCGGGCTATGGCTACACCTTC. Protein sequence: CASSPRRDREKAGYGYTF.

As DNA, the CDR3 is TGTGCCAGCAGCCCTAACCCGGGACAGGGGTATGGGGCCAACGTCCTGACTTTC. As protein: CASSPNPGQGYGANVLTF. This sequence joins TRBV7-2 and TRBJ2-6, with TRBD1 matching 10 bases. The CDR3 contains 18 residues. Looked up from germline, CDR1 is SGHTA and CDR2 is FQGNSA. The V gene end was trimmed by 5 bases and the J gene end by 3 bases; junction bases not matched to a gene: 10.

This chain joins TRBV9 and TRBJ2-5; weak D call: TRBD2 (8 bases). Trimming left V 4 bases short and J 5 bases short, with 18 bases between. This CDR3 has 15 amino acids. Germline V gene lookup returns CDR1 SGDLS and CDR2 YYNGEE. The CDR3 loop is CASSPRGRGAETQYF. CDR3 sequence (DNA): TGTGCCAGCAGCCCTAGGGGGCGGGGGGCGGAGACCCAGTACTTC.

In this sample, this clone turned up once. Here the CDR3 DNA reads TGTGCCAGCAGTTCTCGCGGGACAGGCATAAACTATGGCTACACCTTC. This codes for CASSSRGTGINYGYTF. The chain uses TRBV6-5 and TRBJ1-2, with 8 bases aligning to TRBD1. V was pared by 4 bases and J by 2 bases, with 9 bases of the junction left unmatched. Germline V CDR1 and CDR2: MNHEY, SVGAGI. There are 16 residues in the CDR3.

The chain carries TRBV14 and TRBJ1-1, with D unclear. Trimming removed 0 bases from V and 1 base from J, with 12 bases in between. The germline V gene has CDR1 SGHDN and CDR2 FVKESK. There are 16 residues in the CDR3. The CDR3 sequence is CASSQDQKRWNTEAFF. The CDR3 coding sequence is TGTGCCAGCAGCCAAGATCAGAAACGTTGGAACACTGAAGCTTTCTTT.

V is TRBV4-2 and J is TRBJ2-1, with a possible D match to TRBD2 (6 bases). With 4 bases removed from V and 4 bases from J, the gap between germline ends came to 11 bases. The CDR3 loop spans 14 amino acids. Germline CDR1 reads LGHNA; CDR2 reads YNFKEQ. CDR3 sequence: CASSRGDGYNEQFF. Written as DNA, the CDR3 is TGTGCCAGCAGCCGCGGGGACGGTTACAATGAGCAGTTCTTC.

V is TRBV4-1 and J is TRBJ1-6, with 8 bases fitting TRBD1. This CDR3 comprises 17 residues. Germline loops: CDR1 MGHRA, CDR2 YSYEKL. J gave up 1 base and V 3 bases, and 5 bases lay outside the gene matches. CDR3 sequence reads: CASSHDTGGSYNSPLHF. The CDR3, as DNA: TGCGCCAGCAGCCACGACACAGGGGGATCCTATAATTCACCCCTCCACTTT.

The J gene is TRBJ2-1, the V gene TRBV9; 12 bases are shared with TRBD2. Unmatched junction bases numbered 8, after V lost 0 bases and J lost 7 bases. Germline CDR1 is SGDLS and CDR2 is YYNGEE. The length of the CDR3 is 17 residues. The CDR3 loop is CASSVDPSGRAGNEQFF. DNA of the CDR3: TGTGCCAGCAGCGTAGATCCTAGCGGGAGGGCCGGGAATGAGCAGTTCTTC.

There are a few counts of this clone. The CDR3 nucleotides are TGTGCCAGCAGCGGAGGACAGGGGTATTCCGGGGAGCTGTTTTTT. Residues: CASSGGQGYSGELFF. The genes are TRBV9 and TRBJ2-2, with 9 bases identical to TRBD1. Germline lookup yields CDR1 SGDLS and CDR2 YYNGEE. There are 15 residues in the CDR3. The V gene end was trimmed by 3 bases and the J gene end by 6 bases; junction bases not matched to a gene: 6.

The CDR3 DNA follows: TGTGCCACCAGTGATGGGGGAAGGGGAGCAGGGGTTACCGAGCAGTACTTC. Encoded protein: CATSDGGRGAGVTEQYF. The V call is TRBV24-1, the J call TRBJ2-7; D is perhaps TRBD1 (6 bases). The V end lost 3 bases, the J end lost 6 bases, and 23 bases lay between the germline ends. CDR3 length: 17 amino acids. Germline V CDR1 and CDR2: KGHDR, SFDVKD.

The chain uses TRBV5-6 and TRBJ2-7; perhaps TRBD2 as D (6 bases). V shed 3 bases and J shed 5 bases, with 12 bases lying between them. The CDR3 has 13 residues. Germline V gives CDR1 SGHDT, CDR2 YYEEEE. CDR3 DNA sequence: TGTGCCAGCAGCTCGCTAGCGACGGACGAGCAGTACTTC. Encoded protein: CASSSLATDEQYF.

This clone was detected only once. The genes are TRBV2 and TRBJ2-7; 9 nucleotides line up with TRBD1. Germline V gene data show CDR1 as SNHLY and CDR2 as FYNNEI. J was trimmed by 5 bases and V by 5 bases; bases with no gene match: 4. This CDR3 region has 13 residues. In DNA form, the CDR3 reads TGTGCCAGCAGTCGGGACAGGGTCAACGAGCAGTACTTC. Translated: CASSRDRVNEQYF.

The table lists this clone with a count of one. V usage is TRBV4-1 and J usage is TRBJ2-5; 10 bases agree with TRBD2. J gave up 1 base and V 4 bases, and 12 bases lay outside the gene matches. Looked up from germline, CDR1 is MGHRA and CDR2 is YSYEKL. The CDR3 is made up of 18 amino acids. DNA for the CDR3: TGCGCCAGCAGCCTGAGGACTAGCGGAACAAATCTCCAAGAGACCCAGTACTTC. Amino acids: CASSLRTSGTNLQETQYF.